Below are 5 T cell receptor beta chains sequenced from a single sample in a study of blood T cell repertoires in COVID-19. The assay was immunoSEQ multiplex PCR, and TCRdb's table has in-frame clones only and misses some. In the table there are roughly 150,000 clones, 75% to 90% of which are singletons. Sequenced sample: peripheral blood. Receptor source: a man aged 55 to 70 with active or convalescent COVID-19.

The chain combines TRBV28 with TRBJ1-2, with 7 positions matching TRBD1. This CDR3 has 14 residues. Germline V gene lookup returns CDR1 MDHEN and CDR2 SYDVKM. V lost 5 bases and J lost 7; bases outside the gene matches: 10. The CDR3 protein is CASSPLTGKAGYTF. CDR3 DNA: TGTGCCAGCAGTCCCCTGACAGGGAAAGCTGGCTACACCTTC.

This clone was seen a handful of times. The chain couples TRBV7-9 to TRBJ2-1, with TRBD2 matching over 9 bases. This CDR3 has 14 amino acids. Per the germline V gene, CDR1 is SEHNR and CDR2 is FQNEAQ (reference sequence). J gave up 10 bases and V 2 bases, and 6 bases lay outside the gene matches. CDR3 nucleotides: TGTGCCAGCAGCTTAAGGCGGGAGGGGCTGGAGCAGTTCTTC. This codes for CASSLRREGLEQFF.

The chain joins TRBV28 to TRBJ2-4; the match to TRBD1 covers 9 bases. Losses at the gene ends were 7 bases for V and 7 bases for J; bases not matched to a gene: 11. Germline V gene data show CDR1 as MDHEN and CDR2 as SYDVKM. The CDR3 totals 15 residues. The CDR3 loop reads CASKGGDREWNIQYF. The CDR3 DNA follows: TGTGCCAGCAAGGGGGGGGACAGGGAGTGGAACATTCAGTACTTC.

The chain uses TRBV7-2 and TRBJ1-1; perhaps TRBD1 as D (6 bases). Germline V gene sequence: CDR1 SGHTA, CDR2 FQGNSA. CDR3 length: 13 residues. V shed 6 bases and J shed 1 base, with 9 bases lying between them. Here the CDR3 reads CASSTQGNTEAFF. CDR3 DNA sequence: TGTGCCAGCAGTACACAGGGGAACACTGAAGCTTTCTTT.

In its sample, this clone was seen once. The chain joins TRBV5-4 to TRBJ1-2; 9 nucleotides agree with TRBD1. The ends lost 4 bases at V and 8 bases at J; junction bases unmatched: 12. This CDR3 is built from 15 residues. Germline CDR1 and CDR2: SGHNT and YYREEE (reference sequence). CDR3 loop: CASSAWDRVFEGYTF. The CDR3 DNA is TGTGCCAGCAGCGCATGGGACAGGGTATTCGAAGGCTACACCTTC.